This T cell receptor beta chain is drawn from a study of cytomegalovirus exposure and HLA in healthy donors. The wider study: A data release that came early held roughly 85 million unique TCRs from HLA-typed donors.

Both 60 Vbeta primers and 13 Jbeta primers went into the PCR. This table comes from immunoSEQ multiplex PCR, and its TCRdb copy is limited to in-frame clones, with some not included. The sample consists of about 190,000 clones, 80% of them appearing once. Regarding this clone: Its target is not known.

The study, taken as a whole, reports: With further analysis later on, most CMV-associated TCR beta chains appeared HLA-restricted.

Sequenced input: PBMCs. The receptor was derived from a man aged 40-49 years in good health and CMV-seropositive.

In DNA form, the CDR3 reads TGTGCCAGCAGCACGGGACTAGCTGGCGAGCAGTACTTC. Its translation: CASSTGLAGEQYF. The chain links TRBV7-2 to TRBJ2-7; 9 positions agree with TRBD2. The junction had 5 bases not matched to a gene; V was cut back by 5 bases and J by 6 bases. The germline gives CDR1 SGHTA, CDR2 FQGNSA. The CDR3 is 13 residues long.